This T cell receptor (beta chain) originates from a study of blood T cell repertoires in COVID-19 (dated by TCRdb to the early 2020s). A note on the overall study: Samples from collaborators originated in the United States, Italy and Spain and spanned both the acute and convalescent phases of COVID-19. Samples were obtained from the ongoing ImmuneRACE study (first 160 participants) and from roughly 1,300 subjects provided by 6 global collaborators. The dataset comprised deeply sampled blood TCRbeta repertoires from subjects exposed to, actively infected with, or recovered from COVID-19. HLA class I and class II types, where available, came from metadata supplied by the sample provider rather than from assay-based typing. The repertoires were released in a freely available public database meant as a resource for research on the immune response to SARS-CoV-2. The material from the prospective study consisted of cDNA or gDNA derived from T cells, B-cell-depleted T cells, or PBMCs. Nearly every sample came with metadata listing a de-identified subject ID, COVID-19 status, age in years and sex.

Study-level results and caveats: How much clinical and demographic metadata was included differed by source and by participant, and the metadata was provided uncurated.

In the prospective study, participants were roughly 18 to 100 years old, resided in about 25 geographic areas of the United States, and were enrolled through a virtual design. To assign participants to cohorts, the prospective study relied on clinical history that participants themselves reported in a screening survey and a study questionnaire. For ImmuneRACE Cohort 3, a participant was defined as recovered based on two consecutive negative NP/OP PCR tests, clearance by a healthcare professional, or resolution of symptoms. In the prospective study, whole blood, serum and a nasopharyngeal or oropharyngeal swab were collected from each participant by mobile phlebotomists. Over an approximately 2-month period, participants in the prospective study had the option of providing additional blood draws and questionnaires. Blood samples from the prospective study were shipped frozen or at room temperature prior to DNA extraction.

Spanning cysteine to phenylalanine, the CDR3 consists of 16 amino acids. The read is trimmed to its CDR3 DNA, 48 bases read in frame from base 1. CDR1 and CDR2, per the germline V gene, are SGHTA and FQGTGA. V is cut by 5 bases and J by 5 bases, and the space between the germline ends is 19 bases. The immunoSEQ Assay, a bias-controlled multiplex PCR, was used to amplify TCRbeta CDR3 regions from genomic DNA. On the study's bioinformatics: Within the assay, amplification of reference gene primers was used to estimate how many nucleated cells each sample contained. To quantify the absolute abundance of each unique TCRbeta CDR3 rearrangement, sequence reads were collapsed and filtered. For each sample, productive Simpson clonality was calculated as the square root of Simpson's diversity index across productive rearrangements. What TCRdb holds here is the immuneACCESS table cut down to in-frame rearrangements. Part of the clones is not present; checked against another copy, under half of the missing clones reflect an unresolved V gene, and the others are unexplained. Clone size and V and J calls were adopted from that table, with D and trimming inferred from the DNA. The table for this sample lists around 300,000 clones; roughly nine tenths of them were counted only once. Of the sample, 1.5% to 2% falls within the top ten clones.

Comment on this clone: Its binding antigen is unknown. Qualities for individual bases were not recorded, and no much larger clone is one base off.

This receptor chain uses TRBV7-3 and TRBJ2-1, with a weak D call of TRBD2 (5 bases match). This TCR came from a woman aged 40-49 years who had recovered from COVID-19. The source material was PBMCs or T cells enriched from blood (not recorded which). The CDR3: CASSHPGEGKNNEQFF. The sequenced DNA is TGTGCCAGCAGCCATCCCGGCGAGGGAAAAAACAATGAGCAGTTCTTC.